This T cell receptor (beta chain) was observed in a study of Graves' ophthalmopathy and Graves' hyperthyroidism. Germline loops: CDR1 SQVTM, CDR2 ANQGSEA. The germline V and J ends were trimmed by 5 bases and 5 bases, with 22 bases remaining between them. The CDR3 is 15 amino acids. Transcripts of RNA were the source for amplifying TCR beta CDR3 regions. The workflow started with a first-round RT-PCR run with HTBI primers and then moved on to a second-round multiplex PCR. MiXCR, applied by TCRdb to the multiplex PCR reads, yields one record per CDR3 protein. This table holds around 1.1 million distinct CDR3 sequences, around a third found once.

J is TRBJ2-7 and V is TRBV29-1, with D perhaps assigned TRBD1 or TRBD2 (7 bases each). The origin of this receptor is an adult man with Graves' hyperthyroidism. The sequenced material came from peripheral blood or thyroid tissue (not recorded which). The CDR3 region has the DNA TGCAGCGTTAAAACCAGGGGGGGGGGAGACGACGAGCAGTACTTC. Its translation is CSVKTRGGGDDEQYF.